Below, 24 T cell receptor beta chains from the same sample are listed, as sequenced in a study of cytomegalovirus exposure and HLA in healthy donors. The PCR was carried out with 60 Vbeta primers and 13 Jbeta primers. Using immunoSEQ multiplex PCR, the repertoire was profiled, and TCRdb retains in-frame clones only, with some absent. The sample holds 160,000 or so clones, approximately 70% seen once. Material: PBMCs. These receptors came from a man aged 18 to 30 in good health and CMV-seropositive.

V usage is TRBV30 and J usage is TRBJ1-5; no clear D gene. V was clipped by 0 bases and J by 3 bases, with 12 bases between them. The CDR3 is 15 residues long. Germline loops: CDR1 GTSNPN, CDR2 SVGIG (reference sequence). The CDR3 loop is CAWSVGGFINQPQHF. CDR3 bases: TGTGCCTGGAGTGTCGGCGGGTTCATCAATCAGCCCCAGCATTTT.

V usage is TRBV4-1 and J usage is TRBJ2-1; TRBD2 might be the D (5 bases). The CDR3 spans 16 residues. V lost 3 bases and J 0 bases, leaving 12 bases between the germline ends. CDR1 MGHRA and CDR2 YSYEKL come from the germline V gene. The CDR3 spells CASSQPGGPSYNEQFF. CDR3 DNA: TGCGCCAGCAGCCAGCCCGGCGGGCCCTCCTACAATGAGCAGTTCTTC.

In nucleotides, the CDR3 is TGTGCCAGCAGCGTAGGAGGCCCTACTAGCGCCCCGGGGAATGAGCAGTTCTTC. It is translated as CASSVGGPTSAPGNEQFF. This chain uses TRBV9 with TRBJ2-1; 7 bases map to TRBD2. The CDR3 contains 18 residues. With V trimmed by 0 bases and J by 7 bases, 16 bases remained unmatched. Germline V CDR1 and CDR2: SGDLS, YYNGEE.

The V and J genes are TRBV11-3 and TRBJ1-1; TRBD1 is a possible D gene (6 bases). Germline values: CDR1 SGHNT, CDR2 YENEEA. V lost 5 bases to trimming and J lost 4 bases, with 23 bases between them. The CDR3 has 17 amino acids. The CDR3 here is CASSQFEGTQGRTEAFF. As DNA, the CDR3 is TGTGCCAGCAGCCAATTCGAAGGCACACAGGGCCGCACTGAAGCTTTCTTT. The whole variable domain, remainder taken from reference TRBV11-3 and TRBJ1-1, is EAGVVQSPRYKIIEKKQPVAFWCNPISGHNTLYWYLQNLGQGPELLIRYENEEAVDDSQLPKDRFSAERLKGVDSTLKIQPAELGDSAVYLCASSQFEGTQGRTEAFFGQGTRLTVV.

V usage is TRBV6-1 and J usage is TRBJ2-1, with 14 nucleotides matching TRBD2. CDR1 MNHNS and CDR2 SASEGT come from the germline V gene. Trimming at V came to 2 bases and at J to 8 bases, leaving 5 bases not matched to a gene. The CDR3 consists of 16 residues. CDR3 loop: CASSEWGLAGVDEQFF. The CDR3 DNA is TGTGCCAGCAGTGAATGGGGACTAGCGGGAGTAGATGAGCAGTTCTTC.

The gene calls are TRBV28 and TRBJ1-1, with D possibly being TRBD1 (6 bases). Germline V gene lookup returns CDR1 MDHEN and CDR2 SYDVKM. V gave up 5 bases and J gave up 4 bases, with 17 bases separating them. The CDR3 loop spans 15 amino acids. The CDR3 DNA follows: TGTGCCAGCAGTCCCCGCGGGGGGCGGGTCACTGAAGCTTTCTTT. It encodes CASSPRGGRVTEAFF.

The V call is TRBV4-2, the J call TRBJ2-1; TRBD2 matches at 10 bases. The CDR3 has 15 amino acids. Germline-derived CDR1 and CDR2 are LGHNA and YNFKEQ. V lost 1 base and J lost 8; bases outside the gene matches: 5. CDR3 nucleotides: TGTGCCAGCAGCCAAGGAGCGGGGGGGGTGGATGAGCAGTTCTTC. It yields the protein CASSQGAGGVDEQFF.

This clone was observed a few times. The chain combines TRBV4-1 with TRBJ2-1, with TRBD2 identical over 8 bases. The CDR3 is made up of 15 amino acids. From germline, CDR1 is MGHRA and CDR2 YSYEKL. V trimming: 2 bases; J trimming: 5 bases; junction bases outside the gene matches: 5. The CDR3 DNA reads as TGCGCCAGCAGCCAAATAGCGGGGACCAACAATGAGCAGTTCTTC. Translation gives CASSQIAGTNNEQFF.

This chain joins TRBV7-9 and TRBJ2-1, with TRBD2 matching over 8 bases. The CDR3 sequence is 13 residues long. The germline CDR1 and CDR2 sequences are SEHNR and FQNEAQ (reference sequence). The CDR3 spells CASLSGRGGEQFF. The CDR3 coding sequence is TGTGCTTCTCTCAGCGGGAGAGGAGGTGAGCAGTTCTTC. Complete variable domain (other parts from reference TRBV7-9 and TRBJ2-1): DTGVSQNPRHKITKRGQNVTFRCDPISEHNRLYWYRQTLGQGPEFLTYFQNEAQLEKSRLLSDRFSAERPKGSFSTLEIQRTEQGDSAMYLCASLSGRGGEQFFGPGTRLTVL.

V is TRBV9 and J is TRBJ2-3; TRBD2 matches at 8 bases. The trim removed 0 bases at V and 3 bases at J, leaving 9 bases unmatched. This CDR3 comprises 17 residues. From germline, CDR1 is SGDLS and CDR2 YYNGEE. CDR3 sequence (DNA): TGTGCCAGCAGCGTAGCTACCAGCGGGGGTTTGACAGATACGCAGTATTTT. Its translation: CASSVATSGGLTDTQYF.

Points on this clone: A junction boundary mismatches the germline segment, possibly from a read error. Other DNA sequences of this sample code for an identical CDR3. The gene calls are TRBV25-1 and TRBJ1-1, with D tentatively TRBD1 (5 bases). Germline CDR1 MGHDK, CDR2 SYGVNS. The CDR3 covers 13 residues. The CDR3 reads CASSEYEDTEAFF. The DNA of the CDR3 is TGTGCCAGCAGTGAATATGAGGACACTGAAGCCTTCTTT.

This chain uses TRBV2 with TRBJ1-5; no reliable D call. The V gene lost 4 bases and the J gene lost 0 bases, with 16 bases spanning the gap. This CDR3 has 17 residues. Germline V CDR1 and CDR2: SNHLY, FYNNEI. CDR3 sequence: CASSVGVVRDSNQPQHF. The DNA of the CDR3 is TGTGCCAGCAGTGTCGGGGTCGTTAGGGATAGCAATCAGCCCCAGCATTTT.

The table lists this clone with a count of one. The rearrangement uses TRBV30 and TRBJ1-3, with D hard to call. Germline V gene sequence: CDR1 GTSNPN, CDR2 SVGIG (reference sequence). This CDR3 has 14 amino acids. Deletions cut 0 bases from V and 5 bases from J, with 11 bases between. CDR3 sequence reads: CAWSVGEERNTIYF. DNA for the CDR3: TGTGCCTGGAGTGTAGGAGAGGAACGAAACACCATATATTTT.

For this clone: The junction differs from germline at one of its ends, possibly a read error. Other DNA sequences within the sample encode an identical CDR3. This sequence joins TRBV6-1 and TRBJ1-1; 7 bases line up with TRBD1. The CDR3 has 14 amino acids. Germline V CDR1 and CDR2: MNHNS, SASEGT. The CDR3 here is CASSVRDSYTEAFF. In DNA form, the CDR3 reads TGTGCCAGCAGTGTCAGGGACAGCTACACTGAAGCCTTCTTT.

This clone was observed a handful of times. The chain links TRBV19 to TRBJ1-2, with a tentative D call TRBD1 (5 bases). Trimming removed 9 bases from V and 6 bases from J, with 17 bases in between. Germline V gene data show CDR1 as LNHDA and CDR2 as SQIVND (reference sequence). The CDR3 is 13 residues long. The CDR3 DNA reads as TGTGCCAGCTCTTTGGGAGGGGTAGATGGCTACACCTTC. Its protein is CASSLGGVDGYTF.

With respect to this clone: Other DNA sequences in this sample translate to the same CDR3. The V gene is TRBV5-1, the J gene TRBJ1-1; D is possibly TRBD1 (6 bases). Germline CDR1 is SGHRS and CDR2 is YFSETQ. Trimming shortened V by 1 base and J by 0 bases, and 10 bases separated the two germline ends. This CDR3 region has 15 residues. CDR3 loop: CASSLFGQMNTEAFF. The CDR3 DNA reads as TGCGCCAGCAGCTTGTTCGGACAGATGAACACTGAAGCTTTCTTT.

The chain uses TRBV14 and TRBJ2-2, with D perhaps matching TRBD2 (6 bases). This CDR3 contains 15 residues. Trimming took off 5 bases at V and 1 base at J, with 11 bases between the two ends. CDR1 SGHDN and CDR2 FVKESK come from the germline V gene. CDR3 region: CASSAFSGNTGELFF. The CDR3 DNA reads as TGTGCCAGCAGCGCGTTTAGCGGGAACACCGGGGAGCTGTTTTTT.

This rearrangement joins TRBV5-1 to TRBJ1-1; perhaps TRBD1 as D (6 bases). In germline, CDR1 is SGHRS, CDR2 YFSETQ. V was cut by 3 bases and J by 1 base, with 10 bases left in between. The CDR3 runs 14 residues. CDR3 loop: CASSSRTENTEAFF. Written as DNA, the CDR3 is TGCGCCAGCAGCTCGAGGACAGAGAACACTGAAGCTTTCTTT. The entire variable domain, with the rest obtained from reference TRBV5-1 and TRBJ1-1, is as follows: KAGVTQTPRYLIKTRGQQVTLSCSPISGHRSVSWYQQTPGQGLQFLFEYFSETQRNKGNFPGRFSGRQFSNSRSEMNVSTLELGDSALYLCASSSRTENTEAFFGQGTRLTVV.

The rearrangement uses TRBV5-1 and TRBJ2-1; a possible D gene is TRBD1 (6 bases). The CDR3 is 15 residues long. The germline CDR1 and CDR2 sequences are SGHRS and YFSETQ. The V end lost 4 bases, the J end lost 8 bases, and 19 bases lay between the germline ends. In DNA, the CDR3 is TGCGCCAGCAGCCCTACGGGACAACTTCCTGATGAGCAGTTCTTC. This sequence encodes CASSPTGQLPDEQFF.

The CDR3 coding sequence is TGTGCCTGGAGTGTACAGAACACCGGGGAGCTGTTTTTT. It is translated as CAWSVQNTGELFF. The rearrangement joins TRBV30 to TRBJ2-2; no definite D call. Germline V lookup: CDR1 GTSNPN, CDR2 SVGIG (reference sequence). There are 13 residues in the CDR3. Trimming removed 0 bases at V and 1 base at J, with 3 bases between.

This chain uses TRBV29-1 with TRBJ2-2; 7 bases map to TRBD2. Trimming cost V 7 bases and J 2 bases; bases outside gene matches: 10. The CDR3 is made up of 15 amino acids. CDR1 SQVTM and CDR2 ANQGSEA come from the germline V gene. CDR3 in DNA: TGCAGCGCTGGGGTTCGGGGGGATAACACCGGGGAGCTGTTTTTT. Its protein is CSAGVRGDNTGELFF.

V usage is TRBV2 and J usage is TRBJ1-5; D not resolved. Germline CDR1 SNHLY, CDR2 FYNNEI. The CDR3 is 13 amino acids. Trimming removed 3 bases from V and 6 bases from J, with 9 bases in between. In nucleotides, the CDR3 is TGTGCCAGCAGTGAGTCGACTCCTCAGCCCCAGCATTTT. Translation: CASSESTPQPQHF.

The V call is TRBV7-8, the J call TRBJ2-2; 14 positions match TRBD2. With 4 bases clipped from V and 1 base from J, the junction kept 2 bases outside the gene matches. CDR3 length: 17 amino acids. The germline CDR1 and CDR2 sequences are SGHVS and FQNEAQ. CDR3 coding DNA: TGTGCCAGCAGCTCAGGACTAGCGGGGGGGAACACCGGGGAGCTGTTTTTT. This sequence encodes CASSSGLAGGNTGELFF.

The chain links TRBV6-4 to TRBJ1-1, with 10 positions matching TRBD1. Germline CDR1 is MRHNA and CDR2 is SNTAGT. There are 15 residues in the CDR3. V was pared by 5 bases and J by 4 bases, with 7 bases of the junction left unmatched. CDR3 nucleotides: TGTGCCAGCAGTTCCCACTGGACAGGGGGCACTGAAGCTTTCTTT. As protein: CASSSHWTGGTEAFF.